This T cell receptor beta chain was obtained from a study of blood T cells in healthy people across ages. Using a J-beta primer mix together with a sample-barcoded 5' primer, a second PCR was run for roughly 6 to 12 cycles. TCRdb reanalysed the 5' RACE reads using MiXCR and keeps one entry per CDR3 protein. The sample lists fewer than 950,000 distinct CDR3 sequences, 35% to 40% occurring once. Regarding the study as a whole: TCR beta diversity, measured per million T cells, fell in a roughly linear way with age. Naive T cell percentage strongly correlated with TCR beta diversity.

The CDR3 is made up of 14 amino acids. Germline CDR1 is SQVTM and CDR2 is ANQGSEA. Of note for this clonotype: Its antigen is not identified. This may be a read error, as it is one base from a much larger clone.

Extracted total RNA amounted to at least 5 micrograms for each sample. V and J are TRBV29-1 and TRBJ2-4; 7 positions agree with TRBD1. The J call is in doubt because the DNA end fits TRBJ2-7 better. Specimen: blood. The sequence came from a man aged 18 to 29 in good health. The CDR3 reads CSVQVGDSSYEQYF. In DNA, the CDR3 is TGCAGCGTTCAAGTGGGGGACAGCTCCTACGAGCAGTACTTC.